This TCR beta chain is drawn from a study of T cells in Graves' hyperthyroidism and ophthalmopathy. Trimming at V came to 4 bases and at J to 3 bases, leaving 18 bases not matched to a gene. The CDR3 consists of 19 residues. CDR1 SGHDN and CDR2 FVKESK come from the germline V gene. Amplification of TCR beta CDR3 regions used RNA as the template. An initial round of RT-PCR targeting the TCR CDR3 relied on the HTBI primer set. TCRdb re-called the multiplex PCR reads with MiXCR, one entry per CDR3 protein. The sample gives more than 50,000 distinct CDR3 sequences, roughly 58% of which show up once; approximately 3.6% is in the top ten.

Sequencing input: blood. V is TRBV14 and J is TRBJ2-5; 9 positions agree with TRBD1. The TCR originated in a woman aged 55-70 years with Graves' ophthalmopathy. CDR3 in amino acids: CASSLSVVTGGWFEETQYF. The DNA for the CDR3 is TGTGCCAGCAGCCTATCGGTAGTGACAGGGGGGTGGTTCGAAGAGACCCAGTACTTC.